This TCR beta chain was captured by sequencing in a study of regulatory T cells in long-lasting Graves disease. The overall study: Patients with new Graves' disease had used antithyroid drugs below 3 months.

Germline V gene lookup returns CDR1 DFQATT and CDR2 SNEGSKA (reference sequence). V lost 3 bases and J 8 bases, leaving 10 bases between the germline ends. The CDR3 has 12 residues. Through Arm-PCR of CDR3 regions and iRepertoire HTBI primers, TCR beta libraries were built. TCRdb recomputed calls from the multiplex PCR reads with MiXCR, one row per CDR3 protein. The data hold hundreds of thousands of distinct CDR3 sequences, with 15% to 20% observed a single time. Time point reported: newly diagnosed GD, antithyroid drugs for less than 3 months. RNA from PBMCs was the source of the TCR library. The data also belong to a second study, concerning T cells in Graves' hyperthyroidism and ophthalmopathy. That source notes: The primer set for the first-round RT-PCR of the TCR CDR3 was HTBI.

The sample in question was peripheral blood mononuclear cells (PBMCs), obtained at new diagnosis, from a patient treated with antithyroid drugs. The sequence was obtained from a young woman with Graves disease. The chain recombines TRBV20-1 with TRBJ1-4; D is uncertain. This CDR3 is CSASTVGEKLFF. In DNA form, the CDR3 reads TGCAGTGCTAGTACAGTTGGGGAAAAACTGTTTTTT.